These 17 T cell receptor beta chains were sequenced from one sample in a study of blood T cell repertoires in COVID-19. TCRdb's table, derived via immunoSEQ multiplex PCR, lists solely in-frame clones and lacks some. This table has roughly 180,000 clones, 70% to 90% appearing once. The sequencing input was peripheral blood. The receptor set was obtained from a woman aged 50 to 60 with COVID-19, enrolled during active disease.

The gene calls are TRBV27 and TRBJ2-3, with D perhaps matching TRBD1 (6 bases). V gave up 4 bases and J gave up 2 bases, with 13 bases separating them. The V gene's germline CDR1 is MNHEY and CDR2 SMNVEV (reference sequence). CDR3 size: 15 residues. The CDR3 spells CASSSSGQNTDTQYF. The CDR3 DNA follows: TGTGCCAGCAGTTCTTCCGGACAGAACACAGATACGCAGTATTTT.

The chain is built from TRBV14 and TRBJ2-5; tentative D call: TRBD1 (6 bases). The CDR3 consists of 15 residues. V was pared by 4 bases and J by 5 bases, with 17 bases between. Germline loops: CDR1 SGHDN, CDR2 FVKESK. The CDR3 DNA reads as TGTGCCAGCAGCCGAAGCAGGGGCCGGGTGGAGACCCAGTACTTC. This gives the protein CASSRSRGRVETQYF.

This clone has just one count. V gene TRBV7-2 combines with J gene TRBJ2-2, with 8 bases lining up with TRBD2. In germline, CDR1 is SGHTA, CDR2 FQGNSA. The junction had 12 bases not matched to a gene; V was cut back by 3 bases and J by 3 bases. This CDR3 has 18 amino acids. The CDR3 loop reads CASSLRRVAGTHTGELFF. The DNA of the CDR3 is TGTGCCAGCAGCTTGAGAAGGGTAGCGGGAACGCACACCGGGGAGCTGTTTTTT.

Notes on this clone: One end of the junction does not line up with germline, which may come from a read error. This chain uses TRBV11-1 with TRBJ2-3; 12 bases align to TRBD2. Germline CDR1 SGHAT, CDR2 FQDESV (reference sequence). This CDR3 comprises 14 residues. CDR3 region: CASSLAARTSGEDF. DNA for the CDR3: TGTGCCAGCAGCTTAGCTGCCAGGACTAGCGGGGAGGATTTT.

The genes are TRBV6-1 and TRBJ1-4, with D hard to call. Trimming removed 2 bases from V and 7 bases from J, with 23 bases in between. The CDR3 covers 18 residues. Germline values: CDR1 MNHNS, CDR2 SASEGT. CDR3 sequence: CASSERGPTTTGFEKLFF. DNA for the CDR3: TGTGCCAGCAGTGAAAGAGGTCCCACCACGACGGGTTTTGAAAAACTGTTTTTT.

For the CDR3, the DNA is TGTGCCAGCATAGGACAGATGAACACTGAAGCTTTCTTT. Amino acid sequence: CASIGQMNTEAFF. V is TRBV5-5 and J is TRBJ1-1; possible D gene TRBD1, 6 bases. The CDR3 runs to 13 residues. CDR1 is SGHKS, CDR2 YYEKEE, per germline (reference sequence). Trimming took 6 bases from V and 0 from J, leaving 9 bases between them. Drawing the rest from reference TRBV5-5 and TRBJ1-1, the complete variable domain is DAGVTQSPTHLIKTRGQQVTLRCSPISGHKSVSWYQQVLGQGPQFIFQYYEKEERGRGNFPDRFSARQFPNYSSELNVNALLLGDSALYLCASIGQMNTEAFFGQGTRLTVV.

This clone was counted a single time. The chain has TRBV2 and TRBJ2-1; 11 positions agree with TRBD2. Germline V gene sequence: CDR1 SNHLY, CDR2 FYNNEI. V dropped 7 bases and J dropped 7; count of bases not matched to a gene: 6. The CDR3 is 14 amino acids. The CDR3 protein is CASIKASGGNEQFF. In DNA, the CDR3 is TGTGCCAGCATAAAGGCTAGCGGGGGGAATGAGCAGTTCTTC.

This chain links TRBV7-2 with TRBJ2-5, with D tentatively TRBD2 (6 bases). The CDR3 has 14 amino acids. Trimming pared 3 bases from V and 1 base from J, leaving 9 bases between. The germline V gene encodes CDR1 SGHTA and CDR2 FQGNSA. The CDR3 sequence is CASSLGLRQETQYF. In nucleotides, the CDR3 is TGTGCCAGCAGCTTGGGACTTCGCCAAGAGACCCAGTACTTC.

The chain recombines TRBV6-5 with TRBJ2-7; 8 bases are a match to TRBD1. The CDR3 has 13 amino acids. J was trimmed by 5 bases and V by 6 bases; bases with no gene match: 6. Germline V gene data show CDR1 as MNHEY and CDR2 as SVGAGI. The chain's CDR3 is CASSPGTGDEQYF. CDR3 coding DNA: TGTGCCAGCAGCCCCGGGACAGGTGACGAGCAGTACTTC.

This chain connects TRBV6-5 to TRBJ2-3; D is unclear. The V end was cut by 5 bases, the J end by 1 base, with 10 bases between. This CDR3 contains 14 residues. CDR1 and CDR2 from the germline V gene are MNHEY and SVGAGI. The DNA of the CDR3 is TGTGCCAGCAGTCAGGCACTCGGCACAGATACGCAGTATTTT. Amino acid sequence: CASSQALGTDTQYF.

The chain uses TRBV10-2 and TRBJ1-1; D may be TRBD1 (6 bases). The CDR3 has 14 amino acids. The germline V gene encodes CDR1 WSHSY and CDR2 SAAADI. V was trimmed by 7 bases and J by 3 bases, leaving 15 bases between them. The CDR3 bases are TGCGCCAGCAAATTACAGGGACGGGACACTGAAGCTTTCTTT. Translated: CASKLQGRDTEAFF.

J is TRBJ2-7 and V is TRBV4-1; TRBD1 aligns across 10 bases. Looked up from germline, CDR1 is MGHRA and CDR2 is YSYEKL. The CDR3 is 15 amino acids. Trimming took 2 bases from V and 2 from J; bases not matched to a gene: 3. The CDR3 nucleotides read TGCGCCAGCAGCCAAAGGACAGGGGGACCCTACGAGCAGTACTTC. It specifies CASSQRTGGPYEQYF.

This clone was seen a single time. The genes are TRBV6-2 or TRBV6-3 and TRBJ2-7; 10 nucleotides line up with TRBD1. The germline gives CDR1 MNHEY, CDR2 SVGEGT. This CDR3 region has 13 residues. V was clipped by 6 bases and J by 7 bases; unmatched bases: 6. The CDR3 nucleotides read TGTGCCAGCAGCCTCGGGACAGGGGAAGAGCAGTACTTC. Protein product: CASSLGTGEEQYF.

The rearrangement uses TRBV18 and TRBJ2-7; 7 bases line up with TRBD1. Losses at the gene ends were 0 bases for V and 5 bases for J; bases not matched to a gene: 4. There are 14 residues in the CDR3. In germline, CDR1 is KGHSH, CDR2 LQKENI. In DNA, the CDR3 is TGTGCCAGCTCACCACCGGCAGGGGGTGACGAGCAGTACTTC. It yields the protein CASSPPAGGDEQYF.

This chain joins TRBV18 and TRBJ1-6, with D possibly being TRBD1 (6 bases). The CDR3 is 16 residues long. Trimming removed 4 bases at V and 10 bases at J, with 20 bases between. CDR1 and CDR2 from the germline V gene are KGHSH and LQKENI. The CDR3 DNA follows: TGTGCCAGCTCACAAATCACACCAGGGGCCGACTCACCCCTCCACTTT. This translates into CASSQITPGADSPLHF.

The gene calls are TRBV6-5 and TRBJ2-5; D might be TRBD2 (6 bases). Germline V gene lookup returns CDR1 MNHEY and CDR2 SVGAGI. There are 12 residues in the CDR3. Trimming took off 8 bases at V and 4 bases at J, with 11 bases between the two ends. CDR3 loop: CASGRGAETQYF. In DNA, the CDR3 is TGTGCCAGCGGACGCGGGGCAGAGACCCAGTACTTC.

The V call is TRBV11-1, the J call TRBJ2-7; a weak D match, TRBD1 (5 bases). V was pared by 0 bases and J by 7 bases, with 13 bases between. The germline V gene encodes CDR1 SGHAT and CDR2 FQDESV (reference sequence). The CDR3 consists of 14 residues. The CDR3 is CASSLAGQAGEQYF. The CDR3 DNA sequence: TGTGCCAGCAGCTTAGCGGGGCAGGCCGGGGAGCAGTACTTC.